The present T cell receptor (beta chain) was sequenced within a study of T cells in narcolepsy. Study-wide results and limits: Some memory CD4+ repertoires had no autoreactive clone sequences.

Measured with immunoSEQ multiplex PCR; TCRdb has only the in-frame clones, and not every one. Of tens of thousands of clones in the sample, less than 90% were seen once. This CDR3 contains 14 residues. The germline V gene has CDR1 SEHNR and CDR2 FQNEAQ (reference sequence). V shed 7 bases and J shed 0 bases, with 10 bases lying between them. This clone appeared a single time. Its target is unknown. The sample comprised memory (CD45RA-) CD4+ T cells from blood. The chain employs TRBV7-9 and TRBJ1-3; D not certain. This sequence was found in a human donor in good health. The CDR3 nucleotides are TGTGCCAGCACCCACGCGGGCTCTGGAAACACCATATATTTT. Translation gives CASTHAGSGNTIYF.